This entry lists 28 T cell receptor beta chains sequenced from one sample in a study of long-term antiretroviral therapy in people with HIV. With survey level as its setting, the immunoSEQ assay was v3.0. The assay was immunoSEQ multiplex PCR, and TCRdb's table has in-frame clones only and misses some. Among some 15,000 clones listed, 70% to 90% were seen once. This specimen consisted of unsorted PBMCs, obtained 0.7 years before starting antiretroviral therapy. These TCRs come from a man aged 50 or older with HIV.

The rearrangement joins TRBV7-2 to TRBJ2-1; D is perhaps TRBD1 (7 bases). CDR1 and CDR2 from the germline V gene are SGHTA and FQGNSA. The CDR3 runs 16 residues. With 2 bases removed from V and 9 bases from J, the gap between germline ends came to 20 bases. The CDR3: CASSLFQKVRGAEQFF. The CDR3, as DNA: TGTGCCAGCAGCTTATTCCAAAAAGTCAGGGGGGCTGAGCAGTTCTTC.

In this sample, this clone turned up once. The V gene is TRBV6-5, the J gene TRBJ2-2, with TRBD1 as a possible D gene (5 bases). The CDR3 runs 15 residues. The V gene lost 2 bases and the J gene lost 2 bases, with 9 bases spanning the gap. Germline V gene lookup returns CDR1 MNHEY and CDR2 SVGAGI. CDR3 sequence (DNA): TGTGCCAGCAGTTACCAGGGCCTAAACACCGGGGAGCTGTTTTTT. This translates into CASSYQGLNTGELFF.

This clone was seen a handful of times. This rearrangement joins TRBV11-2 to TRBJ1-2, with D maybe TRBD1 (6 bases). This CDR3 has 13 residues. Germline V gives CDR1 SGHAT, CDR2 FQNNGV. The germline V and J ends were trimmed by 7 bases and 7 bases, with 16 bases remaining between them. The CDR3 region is CASTKQGEIGYTF. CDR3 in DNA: TGTGCCAGCACCAAACAGGGCGAGATTGGCTACACCTTC.

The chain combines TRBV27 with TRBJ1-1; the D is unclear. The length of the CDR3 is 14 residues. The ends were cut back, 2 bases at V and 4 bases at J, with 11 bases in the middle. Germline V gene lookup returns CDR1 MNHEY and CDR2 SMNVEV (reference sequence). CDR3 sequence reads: CASSLIPFSTEAFF. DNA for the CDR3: TGTGCCAGCAGTTTAATCCCATTCAGCACTGAAGCTTTCTTT.

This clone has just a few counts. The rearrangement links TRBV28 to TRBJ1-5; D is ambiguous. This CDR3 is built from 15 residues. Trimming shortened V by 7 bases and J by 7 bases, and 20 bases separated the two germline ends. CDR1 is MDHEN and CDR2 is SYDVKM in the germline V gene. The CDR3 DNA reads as TGTGCCAGCAAGGTGCGGGATTTGGTACGGCAGCCCCAGCATTTT. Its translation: CASKVRDLVRQPQHF. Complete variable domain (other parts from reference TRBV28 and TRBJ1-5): DVKVTQSSRYLVKRTGEKVFLECVQDMDHENMFWYRQDPGLGLRLIYFSYDVKMKEKGDIPEGYSVSREKKERFSLILESASTNQTSMYLCASKVRDLVRQPQHFGDGTRLSIL.

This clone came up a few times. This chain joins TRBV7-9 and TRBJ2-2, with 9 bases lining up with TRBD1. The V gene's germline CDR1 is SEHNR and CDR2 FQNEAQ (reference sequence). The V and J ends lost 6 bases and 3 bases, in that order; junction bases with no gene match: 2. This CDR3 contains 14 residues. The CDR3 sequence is CASRRQGDTGELFF. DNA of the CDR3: TGTGCCAGCAGGCGACAGGGGGACACCGGGGAGCTGTTTTTT.

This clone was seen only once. In DNA form, the CDR3 reads TGTGCCAGCAGCCCAGTGGGCTGGGGGCAATCCGGGGAGCTGTTTTTT. Translated: CASSPVGWGQSGELFF. V and J are TRBV7-2 and TRBJ2-2; possible D gene TRBD1, 6 bases. Deletions cut 5 bases from V and 6 bases from J, with 19 bases between. This CDR3 spans 16 amino acids. The germline CDR1 and CDR2 sequences are SGHTA and FQGNSA.

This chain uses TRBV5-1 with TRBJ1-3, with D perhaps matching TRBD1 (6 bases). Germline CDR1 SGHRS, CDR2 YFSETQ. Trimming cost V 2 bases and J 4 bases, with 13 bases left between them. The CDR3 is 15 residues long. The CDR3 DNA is TGCGCCAGCAGCTTCCAAGGGGGGATCGGAAACACCATATATTTT. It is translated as CASSFQGGIGNTIYF.

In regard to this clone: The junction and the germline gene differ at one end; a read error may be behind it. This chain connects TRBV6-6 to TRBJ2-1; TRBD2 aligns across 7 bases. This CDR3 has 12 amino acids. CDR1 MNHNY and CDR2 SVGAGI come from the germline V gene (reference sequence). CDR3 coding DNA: TGTGCCAGCACCTCCTTTGGGGGGGAGCTGTTCTTC. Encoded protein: CASTSFGGELFF.

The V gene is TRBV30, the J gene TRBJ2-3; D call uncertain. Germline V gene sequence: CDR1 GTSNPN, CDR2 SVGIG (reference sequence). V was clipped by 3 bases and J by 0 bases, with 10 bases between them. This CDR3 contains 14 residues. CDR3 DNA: TGTGCCTGGAGGGTAGGCCTAAGCACAGATACGCAGTATTTT. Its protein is CAWRVGLSTDTQYF.

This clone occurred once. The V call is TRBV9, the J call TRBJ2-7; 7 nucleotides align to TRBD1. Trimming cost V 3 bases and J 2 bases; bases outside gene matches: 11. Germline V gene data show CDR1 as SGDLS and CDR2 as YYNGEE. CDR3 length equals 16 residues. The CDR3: CASSDPPGQPPYEQYF. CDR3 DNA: TGTGCCAGCAGCGACCCTCCGGGACAGCCTCCCTACGAGCAGTACTTC.

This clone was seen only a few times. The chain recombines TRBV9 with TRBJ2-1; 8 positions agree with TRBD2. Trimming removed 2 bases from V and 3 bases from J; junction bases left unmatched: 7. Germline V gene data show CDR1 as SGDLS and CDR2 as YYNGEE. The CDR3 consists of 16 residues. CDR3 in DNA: TGTGCCAGCAGCGTTTTCAGCGGGAGTGACTACAATGAGCAGTTCTTC. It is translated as CASSVFSGSDYNEQFF.

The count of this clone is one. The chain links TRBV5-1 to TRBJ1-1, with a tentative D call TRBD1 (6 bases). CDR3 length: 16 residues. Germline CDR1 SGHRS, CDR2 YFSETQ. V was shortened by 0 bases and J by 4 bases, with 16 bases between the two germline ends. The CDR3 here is CASSLDITGSGTEAFF. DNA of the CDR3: TGCGCCAGCAGCTTGGATATTACAGGGTCTGGCACTGAAGCTTTCTTT.

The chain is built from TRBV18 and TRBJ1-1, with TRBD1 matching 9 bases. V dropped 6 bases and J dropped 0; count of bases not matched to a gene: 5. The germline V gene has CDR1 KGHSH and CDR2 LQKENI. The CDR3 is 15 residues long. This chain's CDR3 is CASSFGQGMNTEAFF. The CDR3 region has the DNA TGTGCCAGCTCGTTTGGACAGGGGATGAACACTGAAGCTTTCTTT.

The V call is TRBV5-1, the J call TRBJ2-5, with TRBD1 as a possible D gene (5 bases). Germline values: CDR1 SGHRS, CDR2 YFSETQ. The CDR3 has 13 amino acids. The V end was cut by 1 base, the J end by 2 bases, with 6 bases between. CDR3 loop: CASSLQGQETQYF. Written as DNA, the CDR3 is TGCGCCAGCAGCTTGCAGGGACAAGAGACCCAGTACTTC. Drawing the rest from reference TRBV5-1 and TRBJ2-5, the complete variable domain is KAGVTQTPRYLIKTRGQQVTLSCSPISGHRSVSWYQQTPGQGLQFLFEYFSETQRNKGNFPGRFSGRQFSNSRSEMNVSTLELGDSALYLCASSLQGQETQYFGPGTRLLVL.

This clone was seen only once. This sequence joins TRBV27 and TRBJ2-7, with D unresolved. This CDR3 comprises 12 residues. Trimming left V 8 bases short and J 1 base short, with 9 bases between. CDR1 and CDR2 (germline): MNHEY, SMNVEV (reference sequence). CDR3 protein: CASGWLSYEQYF. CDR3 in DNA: TGTGCCAGCGGCTGGCTATCCTACGAGCAGTACTTC.

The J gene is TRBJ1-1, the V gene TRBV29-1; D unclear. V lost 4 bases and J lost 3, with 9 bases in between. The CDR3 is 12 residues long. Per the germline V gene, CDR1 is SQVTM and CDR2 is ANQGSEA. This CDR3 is CSVGTVYTEAFF. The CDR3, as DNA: TGCAGCGTTGGGACGGTCTACACTGAAGCTTTCTTT.

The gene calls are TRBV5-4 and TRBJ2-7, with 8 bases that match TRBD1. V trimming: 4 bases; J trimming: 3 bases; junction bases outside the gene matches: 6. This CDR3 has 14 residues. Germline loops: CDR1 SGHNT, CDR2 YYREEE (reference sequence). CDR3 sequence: CASSRGQGLYEQYF. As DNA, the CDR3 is TGTGCCAGCAGCCGTGGACAGGGCCTCTACGAGCAGTACTTC.

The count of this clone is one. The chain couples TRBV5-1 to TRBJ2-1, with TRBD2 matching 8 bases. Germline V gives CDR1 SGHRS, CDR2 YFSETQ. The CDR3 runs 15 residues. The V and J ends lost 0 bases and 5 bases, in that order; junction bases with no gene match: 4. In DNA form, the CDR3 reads TGCGCCAGCAGCTTGGCGGCGGGGGGCGACAATGAGCAGTTCTTC. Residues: CASSLAAGGDNEQFF.

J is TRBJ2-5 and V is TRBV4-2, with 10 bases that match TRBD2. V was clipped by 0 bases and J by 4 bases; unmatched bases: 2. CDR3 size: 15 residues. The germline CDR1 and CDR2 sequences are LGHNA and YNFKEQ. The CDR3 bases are TGTGCCAGCAGCCAAGACGCTAGCGGGAGAGAGACCCAGTACTTC. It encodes CASSQDASGRETQYF.

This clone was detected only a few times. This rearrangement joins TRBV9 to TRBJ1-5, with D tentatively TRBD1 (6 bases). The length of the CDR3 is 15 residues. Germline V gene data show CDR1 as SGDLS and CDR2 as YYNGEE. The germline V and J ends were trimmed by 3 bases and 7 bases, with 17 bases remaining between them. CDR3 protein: CASSESTGARQPQHF. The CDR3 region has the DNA TGTGCCAGCAGCGAATCAACGGGGGCTAGACAGCCCCAGCATTTT.

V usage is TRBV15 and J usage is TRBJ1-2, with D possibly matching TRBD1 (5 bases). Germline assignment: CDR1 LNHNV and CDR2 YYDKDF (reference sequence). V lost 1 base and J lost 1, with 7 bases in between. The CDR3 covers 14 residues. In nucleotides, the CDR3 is TGTGCCACCAGCAGAGGGGGGGGTAACTATGGCTACACCTTC. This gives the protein CATSRGGGNYGYTF. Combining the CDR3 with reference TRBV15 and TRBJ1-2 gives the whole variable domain DAMVIQNPRYQVTQFGKPVTLSCSQTLNHNVMYWYQQKSSQAPKLLFHYYDKDFNNEADTPDNFQSRRPNTSFCFLDIRSPGLGDTAMYLCATSRGGGNYGYTFGSGTRLTVV.

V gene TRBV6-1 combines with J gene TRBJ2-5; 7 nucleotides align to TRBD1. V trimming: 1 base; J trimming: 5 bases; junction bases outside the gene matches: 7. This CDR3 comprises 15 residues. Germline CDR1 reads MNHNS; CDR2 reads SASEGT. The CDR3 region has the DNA TGTGCCAGCAGTGAAGTACAGACAGGGTCGGAGACCCAGTACTTC. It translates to CASSEVQTGSETQYF.

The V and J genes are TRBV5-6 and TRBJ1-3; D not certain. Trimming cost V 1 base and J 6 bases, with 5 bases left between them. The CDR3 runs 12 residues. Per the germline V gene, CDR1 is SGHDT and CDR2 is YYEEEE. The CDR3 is CASSLWTNTIYF. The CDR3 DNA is TGTGCCAGCAGCTTGTGGACAAACACCATATATTTT.

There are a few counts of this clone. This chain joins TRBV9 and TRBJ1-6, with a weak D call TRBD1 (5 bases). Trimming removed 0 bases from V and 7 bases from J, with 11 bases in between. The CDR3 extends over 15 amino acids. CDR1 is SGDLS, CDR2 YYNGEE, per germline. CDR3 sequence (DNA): TGTGCCAGCAGCGTAGGGTCAGGGAACAATTCACCCCTCCACTTT. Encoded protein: CASSVGSGNNSPLHF.

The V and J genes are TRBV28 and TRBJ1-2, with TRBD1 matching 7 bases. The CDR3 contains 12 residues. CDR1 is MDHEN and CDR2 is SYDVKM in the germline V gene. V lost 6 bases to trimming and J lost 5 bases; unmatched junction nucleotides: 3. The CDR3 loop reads CASRQGNYGYTF. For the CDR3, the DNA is TGTGCCAGCAGACAGGGGAATTATGGCTACACCTTC.

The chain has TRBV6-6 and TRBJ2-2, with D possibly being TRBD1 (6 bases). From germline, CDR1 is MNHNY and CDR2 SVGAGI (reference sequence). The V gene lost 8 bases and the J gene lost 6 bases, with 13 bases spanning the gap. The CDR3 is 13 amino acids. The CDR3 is CASFTGWSGELFF. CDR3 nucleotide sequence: TGTGCCAGCTTCACAGGGTGGTCCGGGGAGCTGTTTTTT.

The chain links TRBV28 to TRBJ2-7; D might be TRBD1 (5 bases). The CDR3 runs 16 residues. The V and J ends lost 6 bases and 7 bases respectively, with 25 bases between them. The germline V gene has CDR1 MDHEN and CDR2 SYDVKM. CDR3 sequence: CASSGDAWGSVGEQYF. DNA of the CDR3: TGTGCCAGCAGCGGCGACGCGTGGGGCAGTGTGGGAGAGCAGTACTTC.